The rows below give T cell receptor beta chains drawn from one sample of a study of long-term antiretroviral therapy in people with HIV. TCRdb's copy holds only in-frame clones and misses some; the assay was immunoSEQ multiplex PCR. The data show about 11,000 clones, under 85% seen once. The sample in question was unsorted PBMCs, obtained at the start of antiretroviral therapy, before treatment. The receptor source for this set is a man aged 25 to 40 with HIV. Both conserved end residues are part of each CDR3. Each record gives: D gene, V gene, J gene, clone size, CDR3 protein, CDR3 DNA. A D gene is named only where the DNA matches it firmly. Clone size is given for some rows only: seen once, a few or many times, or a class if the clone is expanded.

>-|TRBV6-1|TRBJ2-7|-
CASSVGRTYEQYF
TGTGCCAGCAGTGTAGGACGGACATACGAGCAGTACTTC
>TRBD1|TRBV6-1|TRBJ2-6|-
CASSEEDGRGKLTF
TGTGCCAGCAGTGAAGAGGACGGCAGGGGGAAGCTGACTTTC
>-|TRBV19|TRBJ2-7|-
CASSILGGTYEQYF
TGTGCCAGTAGTATTCTAGGGGGAACCTACGAGCAGTACTTC
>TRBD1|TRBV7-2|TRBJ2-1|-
CASSTRQGYDGQFF
TGTGCCAGCAGCACGCGACAGGGTTACGACGGGCAGTTCTTC
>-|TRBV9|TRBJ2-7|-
CASSDPASYEQYF
TGTGCCAGCAGCGACCCAGCCTCCTACGAGCAGTACTTC
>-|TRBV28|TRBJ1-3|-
CASSQSDRNTIYF
TGTGCCAGCAGCCAAAGCGATCGAAACACCATATATTTT
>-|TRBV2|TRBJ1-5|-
CASGRKEWNQPQHF
TGTGCCAGCGGGAGGAAAGAGTGGAATCAGCCCCAGCATTTT
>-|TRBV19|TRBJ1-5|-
CASSADSNSNQPQHF
TGTGCCAGTAGTGCAGACAGCAATAGCAATCAGCCCCAGCATTTT
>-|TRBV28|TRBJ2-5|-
CASSLHGGETQYF
TGTGCCAGCAGTTTACACGGAGGGGAGACCCAGTACTTC
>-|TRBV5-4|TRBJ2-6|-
CASSSIGGVHSGANVLTF
TGTGCCAGCAGCTCGATAGGAGGGGTCCACTCTGGGGCCAACGTCCTGACTTTC
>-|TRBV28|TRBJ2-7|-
CASSLGGMGEQYF
TGTGCCAGCAGTTTGGGGGGAATGGGCGAGCAGTACTTC
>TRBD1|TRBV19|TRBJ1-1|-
CASSYTGAEMNTEAFF
TGTGCCAGTAGTTACACAGGGGCCGAAATGAACACTGAAGCTTTCTTT
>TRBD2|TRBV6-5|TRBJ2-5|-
CASRTRRQETQYF
TGTGCCAGTCGGACTAGAAGGCAAGAGACCCAGTACTTC
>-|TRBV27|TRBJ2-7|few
CASSWGGSERNRQYF
TGTGCCAGCAGTTGGGGTGGCTCGGAGAGGAATCGGCAGTACTTC
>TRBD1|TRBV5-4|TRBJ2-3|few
CASSSQGDDTQYF
TGTGCCAGCAGTTCACAGGGGGATGATACGCAGTATTTT
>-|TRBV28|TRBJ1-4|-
CASFGATTDNEKLFF
TGTGCCAGCTTTGGGGCGACCACAGATAATGAAAAACTGTTTTTT
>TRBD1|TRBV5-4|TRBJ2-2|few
CASSLGTGGNTGELFF
TGTGCCAGCAGCTTGGGAACAGGGGGGAACACCGGGGAGCTGTTTTTT
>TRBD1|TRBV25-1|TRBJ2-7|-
CATGTATYEQYF
TGTGCCACCGGGACAGCTACCTACGAGCAGTACTTC
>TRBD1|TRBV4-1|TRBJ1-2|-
CASSQGGTDFLNYGYTF
TGCGCCAGCAGCCAAGGAGGGACAGACTTCCTTAACTATGGCTACACCTTC
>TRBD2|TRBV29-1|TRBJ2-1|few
CSVEGGREGYNEQFF
TGCAGCGTTGAGGGAGGGCGGGAGGGGTACAATGAGCAGTTCTTC
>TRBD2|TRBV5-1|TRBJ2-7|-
CASSSTGTSGLKAYEQYF
TGCGCCAGCAGCTCTACCGGGACTAGCGGCTTAAAAGCCTACGAGCAGTACTTC
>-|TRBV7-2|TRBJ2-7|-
CASSEGGTSYEQYF
TGTGCCAGCAGTGAGGGGGGAACCTCCTACGAGCAGTACTTC
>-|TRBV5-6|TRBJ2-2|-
CASSLAGEAGELFF
TGTGCCAGCAGCTTGGCGGGGGAAGCCGGGGAGCTGTTTTTT
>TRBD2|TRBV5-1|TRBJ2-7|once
CASSLVAGYGGEQYF
TGCGCCAGCAGCTTGGTAGCGGGGTACGGTGGCGAGCAGTACTTC
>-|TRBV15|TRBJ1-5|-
CATSRDERGGSNQPQHF
TGTGCCACCAGCAGAGATGAGCGGGGAGGGAGCAATCAGCCCCAGCATTTT
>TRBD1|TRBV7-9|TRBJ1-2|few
CASRPDRVGFFYGYTF
TGTGCCAGCAGACCCGACAGGGTTGGATTTTTCTATGGCTACACCTTC
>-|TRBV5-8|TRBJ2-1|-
CASSPGGNEQFF
TGTGCCAGCAGCCCCGGAGGCAATGAGCAGTTCTTC
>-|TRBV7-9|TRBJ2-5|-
CASSGGPETQYF
TGTGCCAGCAGCGGGGGCCCGGAGACCCAGTACTTC
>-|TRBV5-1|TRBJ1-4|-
CASSLVGGRNEKLFF
TGCGCCAGCAGCTTGGTAGGGGGGAGGAATGAAAAACTGTTTTTT
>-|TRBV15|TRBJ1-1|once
CATEDGVNTEAFF
TGTGCCACCGAGGACGGGGTGAACACTGAAGCTTTCTTT
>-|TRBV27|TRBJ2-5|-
CASSLNVRSETQYF
TGTGCCAGCAGTTTAAACGTCCGGTCGGAGACCCAGTACTTC
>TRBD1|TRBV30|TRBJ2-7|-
CAWSALLDRAGEQYF
TGTGCCTGGAGTGCTCTCCTAGACAGGGCAGGCGAGCAGTACTTC
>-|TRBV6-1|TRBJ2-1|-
CASSERGWNEQFF
TGTGCCAGCAGTGAAAGGGGTTGGAATGAGCAGTTCTTC
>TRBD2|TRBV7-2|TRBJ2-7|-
CASSTPPRGTSYEQYF
TGTGCCAGCAGCACCCCCCCGCGGGGGACCTCCTACGAGCAGTACTTC
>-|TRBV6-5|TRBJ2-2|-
CASSRELAGELFF
TGTGCCAGCAGCCGAGAACTGGCCGGGGAGCTGTTTTTT
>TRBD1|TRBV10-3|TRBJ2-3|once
CAIRWTGDTTDTQYF
TGTGCCATCAGGTGGACAGGGGACACCACAGATACGCAGTATTTT
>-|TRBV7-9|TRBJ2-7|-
CASTEAGFSYEQYF
TGTGCCAGCACCGAGGCAGGGTTCTCCTACGAGCAGTACTTC
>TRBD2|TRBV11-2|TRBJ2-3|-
CASSSGTSAIDTQYF
TGTGCCAGCAGCTCCGGGACTAGCGCCATTGATACGCAGTATTTT
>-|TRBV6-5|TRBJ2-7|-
CASSLVSSSYEQYF
TGTGCCAGCAGTTTGGTCAGCAGCTCCTACGAGCAGTACTTC
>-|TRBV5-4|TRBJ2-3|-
CASSLGPSTDTQYF
TGTGCCAGCAGCTTGGGGCCAAGCACAGATACGCAGTATTTT
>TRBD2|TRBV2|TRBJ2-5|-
CASGWSRRGTQETQYF
TGTGCCAGCGGATGGTCCAGGCGGGGGACTCAAGAGACCCAGTACTTC
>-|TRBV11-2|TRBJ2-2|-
CASSLEQGRTGELFF
TGTGCCAGCAGCTTGGAACAGGGTAGAACCGGGGAGCTGTTTTTT
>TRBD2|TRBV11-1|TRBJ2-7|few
CASSFSGGPSYEQYF
TGTGCCAGCAGCTTTAGCGGGGGCCCATCCTACGAGCAGTACTTC
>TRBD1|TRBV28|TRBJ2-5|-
CARRGREETQYF
TGTGCCAGGAGGGGGCGTGAAGAGACCCAGTACTTC
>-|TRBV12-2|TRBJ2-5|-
CASRLGQRETQYF
TGTGCAAGTCGCTTAGGACAGCGTGAGACCCAGTACTTC
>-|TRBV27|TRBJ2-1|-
CASSFGAGYNEQFF
TGTGCCAGCAGTTTTGGTGCAGGATACAATGAGCAGTTCTTC
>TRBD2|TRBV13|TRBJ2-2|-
CASSPWTSGRGRTGELFF
TGTGCCAGCAGCCCGTGGACTAGCGGGAGAGGGAGGACCGGGGAGCTGTTTTTT
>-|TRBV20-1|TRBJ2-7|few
CSASDHEQYF
TGCAGTGCCTCCGATCACGAGCAGTACTTC
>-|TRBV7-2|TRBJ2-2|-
CASSLVSIPTSNTGELFF
TGTGCCAGCAGCTTAGTTTCGATCCCCACATCGAACACCGGGGAGCTGTTTTTT
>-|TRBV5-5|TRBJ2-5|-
CASSLKDWRGGETQYF
TGTGCCAGCAGCTTGAAGGACTGGAGGGGGGGAGAGACCCAGTACTTC
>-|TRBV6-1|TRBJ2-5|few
CASTQGGTQYF
TGTGCCAGCACCCAGGGGGGGACCCAGTACTTC
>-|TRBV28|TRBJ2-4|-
CASSFERWGNIQYF
TGTGCCAGCAGTTTCGAGAGGTGGGGAAACATTCAGTACTTC
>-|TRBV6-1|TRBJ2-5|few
CASSDSLQETQYF
TGTGCCAGCAGTGACTCGCTCCAAGAGACCCAGTACTTC
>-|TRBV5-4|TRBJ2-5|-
CASSLPREVETQYF
TGTGCCAGCAGCTTACCGCGCGAGGTAGAGACCCAGTACTTC
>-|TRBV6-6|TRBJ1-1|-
CASIGTGNTEAFF
TGTGCCAGCATAGGAACAGGAAACACTGAAGCTTTCTTT
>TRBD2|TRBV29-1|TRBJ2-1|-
CSVGPSGGVLDEQFF
TGCAGCGTCGGGCCTAGCGGAGGGGTCTTGGATGAGCAGTTCTTC
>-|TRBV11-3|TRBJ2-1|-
CASSLLEGGNNEQFF
TGTGCCAGCAGCTTACTGGAGGGGGGGAACAATGAGCAGTTCTTC
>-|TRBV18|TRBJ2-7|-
CASSPLPASYEQYF
TGTGCCAGCTCACCCCTTCCTGCCTCCTACGAGCAGTACTTC
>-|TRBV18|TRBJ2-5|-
CASSPLRSQETQYF
TGTGCCAGCTCACCATTACGCTCCCAAGAGACCCAGTACTTC